A single T cell receptor (beta chain) is shown here with its context. The antigen remains unidentified. From the reads, TCRdb called clonotypes with MiXCR, one entry per CDR3 protein. The sample has some 22,000 distinct CDR3 sequences; 72% are singletons. The graft donor-derived T-allo10 cells reportedly recognize host alloantigens, are anergic, and suppress alloantigen-specifically. This sample is part of a study of type 1 regulatory T cells. Overall study: An in vitro protocol generated T-allo10, a Tr1-enriched, alloantigen-specific CD4 T cell product.

J was trimmed by 0 bases and V by 0 bases; bases with no gene match: 2. The CDR3 spans 15 residues. Germline V gene sequence: CDR1 SGHRS, CDR2 YFSETQ. The receptor was derived from a human donor in good health. This sequence joins TRBV5-1 and TRBJ2-7, with TRBD1 matching 8 bases. The sample consisted of cultured T cells, either the whole culture or a sorted T cell fraction (not recorded which). Subset given: Tr1-enriched cell product generated in vitro against host alloantigens. CDR3 amino acids: CASSLGGQDSYEQYF. CDR3 DNA: TGCGCCAGCAGCTTGGGGGGACAGGACTCCTACGAGCAGTACTTC.